The 28 T cell receptor beta chains below all came from one sample that was sequenced in a study of breast tumors, draining lymph nodes, adjacent tissues. Via MiXCR, TCRdb re-called the multiplex PCR reads, giving one row per CDR3 protein. The sample shows roughly 110,000 distinct CDR3 sequences, about 29% of them seen only once. Samples came from axillary lymph nodes draining the breast cancer. The source material was axillary lymph node tissue. All receptors derive from a female donor with breast cancer. Some clones in this sample may be carry-over from other donors' samples.

This clonotype was recorded many times. The chain employs TRBV5-1 and TRBJ2-7; 8 bases fit TRBD2. Unmatched junction bases numbered 16, after V lost 1 base and J lost 4 bases. Germline V lookup: CDR1 SGHRS, CDR2 YFSETQ. This CDR3 spans 18 amino acids. CDR3 coding DNA: TGCGCCAGCAGCTTGAGGCATCCTGGCGCGGGAGGAGGGTACGAGCAGTACTTC. Protein product: CASSLRHPGAGGGYEQYF.

This clonotype was found many times. This chain joins TRBV10-1 and TRBJ2-7; possible D gene TRBD1, 6 bases. The CDR3 has 13 residues. Trimming removed 2 bases from V and 3 bases from J, with 8 bases in between. Germline V gene sequence: CDR1 WNHNN, CDR2 SYGVQD (reference sequence). The CDR3, as DNA: TGCGCCAGCAGTGAGGGCAGGGGCTACGAGCAGTACTTC. Its translation: CASSEGRGYEQYF.

This clonotype was observed many times. The V call is TRBV4-2, the J call TRBJ2-7; 11 bases map to TRBD1. CDR3 length: 16 residues. V lost 1 base and J lost 7; bases outside the gene matches: 9. Germline loops: CDR1 LGHNA, CDR2 YNFKEQ. DNA of the CDR3: TGTGCCAGCAGCCAAGCCGTGGGACAGGGGGATCGGGAGCAGTACTTC. Amino acid sequence: CASSQAVGQGDREQYF.

This clonotype occurred many times. The rearrangement links TRBV27 to TRBJ2-2, with unresolved D. Germline CDR1 reads MNHEY; CDR2 reads SMNVEV (reference sequence). V was pared by 7 bases and J by 5 bases, with 11 bases between. This CDR3 has 13 amino acids. CDR3 coding DNA: TGTGCCAGCACCCCCTCCCGAACCGGGGAGCTGTTTTTT. Its protein is CASTPSRTGELFF.

To note about this clonotype: A junction end diverges from the germline sequence, so it may reflect a read error. The genes are TRBV11-2 and TRBJ1-2; 7 bases align to TRBD1. CDR3 length: 13 amino acids. In germline, CDR1 is SGHAT, CDR2 FQNNGV. As DNA, the CDR3 is TGTGTCAGCAGCCCAGGGGGTACCTCTGGCTACACCTTC. It translates to CVSSPGGTSGYTF.

This clonotype was counted many times. The V call is TRBV20-1, the J call TRBJ2-7; D is possibly TRBD2 (7 bases). The CDR3 runs to 15 residues. V lost 0 bases and J lost 4, with 16 bases in between. Germline lookup yields CDR1 DFQATT and CDR2 SNEGSKA (reference sequence). This chain's CDR3 is CSARDGGGARYEQYF. In DNA form, the CDR3 reads TGCAGTGCTAGAGATGGGGGGGGGGCAAGGTACGAGCAGTACTTC.

This clonotype occurred many times. The V call is TRBV6-1, the J call TRBJ2-7; D might be TRBD1 (5 bases). Looked up from germline, CDR1 is MNHNS and CDR2 is SASEGT. This CDR3 has 12 amino acids. Trimming stripped 7 bases from V and 0 bases from J, with 7 bases between. CDR3 sequence: CASTRDSYEQYF. The CDR3, as DNA: TGTGCCAGCACCAGGGACTCCTACGAGCAGTACTTC.

This clonotype was detected many times. The gene calls are TRBV5-1 and TRBJ1-1, with D perhaps matching TRBD1 (6 bases). Germline lookup yields CDR1 SGHRS and CDR2 YFSETQ. Trimming removed 3 bases from V and 1 base from J, with 10 bases in between. The CDR3 runs to 14 residues. CDR3 amino acids: CASSSGQRNTEAFF. CDR3 nucleotide sequence: TGCGCCAGCAGCTCGGGACAAAGGAACACTGAAGCTTTCTTT.

In its sample, this clonotype was seen many times. The chain carries TRBV6-6 and TRBJ2-1; 9 positions agree with TRBD2. Germline CDR1 reads MNHNY; CDR2 reads SVGAGI (reference sequence). The CDR3 covers 14 residues. The J segment lost 6 bases and the V segment lost 3 bases, leaving 3 bases of the junction unmatched. CDR3 nucleotides: TGTGCCAGCAGTTATGCGGGGGGGCCCAATGAGCAGTTCTTC. This gives the protein CASSYAGGPNEQFF.

This clonotype was picked up many times. This clone may be a read error of a much larger clone one base away. V usage is TRBV20-1 and J usage is TRBJ1-6, with 8 positions matching TRBD1. In germline, CDR1 is DFQATT, CDR2 SNEGSKA (reference sequence). The CDR3 extends over 14 amino acids. V trimming: 1 base; J trimming: 14 bases; junction bases outside the gene matches: 10. The CDR3 spells CSARGGTGRPTLHF. CDR3 nucleotide sequence: TGCAGTGCTAGAGGGGGGACAGGACGGCCCACCCTCCACTTT.

The rearrangement links TRBV10-3 to TRBJ2-3; TRBD2 matches 8 bases. The CDR3 spans 15 residues. CDR1 and CDR2 (germline): ENHRY, SYGVKD. V trimming: 8 bases; J trimming: 2 bases; junction bases outside the gene matches: 9. As DNA, the CDR3 is TGTGCCATCCGAGGGGTAGCGGGACTCACAGATACGCAGTATTTT. The encoded protein is CAIRGVAGLTDTQYF.

At least ten counts were recorded for this clonotype. The V gene is TRBV6-5, the J gene TRBJ2-1; 9 nucleotides agree with TRBD2. The V and J ends lost 2 bases and 1 base, in that order; junction bases with no gene match: 6. The CDR3 extends over 17 amino acids. CDR1 is MNHEY, CDR2 SVGAGI, per germline. CDR3 amino acids: CASSYRRSGRSYNEQFF. The CDR3 nucleotides read TGTGCCAGCAGTTACAGGCGTAGCGGGAGATCCTACAATGAGCAGTTCTTC.

The gene calls are TRBV7-3 and TRBJ1-2, with TRBD1 identical over 12 bases. The ends lost 4 bases at V and 6 bases at J; junction bases unmatched: 3. In germline, CDR1 is SGHTA, CDR2 FQGTGA. This CDR3 has 14 residues. The CDR3 DNA sequence: TGTGCCAGCAGCTCGGGACAGGGGGCGAATGGCTACACCTTC. This gives the protein CASSSGQGANGYTF. Filled out from reference TRBV7-3 and TRBJ1-2, the complete variable domain reads GAGVSQTPSNKVTEKGKYVELRCDPISGHTALYWYRQSLGQGPEFLIYFQGTGAADDSGLPNDRFFAVRPEGSVSTLKIQRTERGDSAVYLCASSSGQGANGYTFGSGTRLTVV.

The chain uses TRBV7-9 and TRBJ1-1; 7 nucleotides match TRBD1. Trimming cost V 3 bases and J 1 base; bases outside gene matches: 5. The germline V gene has CDR1 SEHNR and CDR2 FQNEAQ (reference sequence). The CDR3 runs 15 residues. This CDR3 is CASSLKTGWNTEAFF. CDR3 DNA: TGTGCCAGCAGCTTGAAGACAGGGTGGAACACTGAAGCTTTCTTT.

The sample holds many counts of this clonotype. V gene TRBV5-1 combines with J gene TRBJ2-7; D may be TRBD1 (6 bases). Trimming stripped 0 bases from V and 1 base from J, with 11 bases between. The length of the CDR3 is 15 residues. Germline CDR1 reads SGHRS; CDR2 reads YFSETQ. The CDR3 spells CASSLARGSSYEQYF. The CDR3 bases are TGCGCCAGCAGCTTGGCCAGGGGTAGTTCCTACGAGCAGTACTTC.

This clonotype turned up a few times. A much larger clone differs from this one at a single base, so this may be a read error. The chain joins TRBV7-3 to TRBJ2-6; TRBD2 agrees at 14 bases. With 5 bases clipped from V and 5 bases from J, the junction kept 14 bases outside the gene matches. Per the germline V gene, CDR1 is SGHTA and CDR2 is FQGTGA. CDR3 length equals 20 residues. The CDR3 DNA follows: TGTGCCAGCAGCCCCGGGACTAGCGGGGGAAAGGGGCCTCGGGCCAACGTCCTGACTTTC. Translation gives CASSPGTSGGKGPRANVLTF.

The chain is built from TRBV12-3 or TRBV12-4 and TRBJ2-7, with 11 bases aligning to TRBD1. The CDR3 runs 15 residues. J was trimmed by 4 bases and V by 1 base; bases with no gene match: 3. DNA of the CDR3: TGTGCCAGCAGTTTAGTTGGGACAGGGGGTTACGAGCAGTACTTC. Translating gives CASSLVGTGGYEQYF.

This clonotype showed up many times. The rearrangement links TRBV5-4 to TRBJ2-5; 7 nucleotides align to TRBD2. Trimming took 2 bases from V and 5 from J; bases not matched to a gene: 6. Germline lookup yields CDR1 SGHNT and CDR2 YYREEE (reference sequence). This CDR3 has 14 amino acids. The CDR3 loop is CASSFVGGIETQYF. In DNA, the CDR3 is TGTGCCAGCAGCTTCGTGGGGGGGATCGAGACCCAGTACTTC.

This clonotype was detected ten times or more. The CDR3 nucleotides read TGTGCCAGCAGCGCCGGTACAGCCCTATCTAATGAAAAACTGTTTTTT. Residues: CASSAGTALSNEKLFF. The genes are TRBV7-6 and TRBJ1-4; D is unresolved. Germline CDR1 and CDR2: SGHVS and FNYEAQ. This CDR3 region has 16 residues. Trimming left V 5 bases short and J 3 bases short, with 16 bases between.

On this clonotype: Being one base from a much bigger clone, this may be a read error. V is TRBV6-1 and J is TRBJ2-2, with D perhaps TRBD2 (6 bases). From germline, CDR1 is MNHNS and CDR2 SASEGT. The V and J ends lost 11 bases and 7 bases respectively, with 17 bases between them. The CDR3 extends over 13 amino acids. The CDR3 DNA reads as TGTGCCGGCCGGGACTTAGGGCGCGGGGAGCTGTTTTTT. It yields the protein CAGRDLGRGELFF.

This clonotype was seen repeatedly, ten times or more. This chain links TRBV6-2 or TRBV6-3 with TRBJ2-3; 13 bases agree with TRBD2. The CDR3 sequence is 15 residues long. The germline V gene encodes CDR1 MNHEY and CDR2 SVGEGT. Trimming at V came to 7 bases and at J to 6 bases, leaving 7 bases not matched to a gene. CDR3 nucleotide sequence: TGTGCCAGCACTCGGACTAGCGGGGGTATGGATACGCAGTATTTT. This encodes CASTRTSGGMDTQYF.

This clonotype was seen ten or more times. In nucleotides, the CDR3 is TGTGCCAGCAGTGAACGGGGCGATCAGCCCCAGCATTTT. Its protein product is CASSERGDQPQHF. This chain links TRBV6-1 with TRBJ1-5, with D tentatively TRBD1 (5 bases). The CDR3 loop spans 13 amino acids. Germline V gene lookup returns CDR1 MNHNS and CDR2 SASEGT. Between the trimmed V and J ends, which lost 2 bases and 5 bases, there was a span of 7 bases.

Many counts were recorded for this clonotype. In nucleotides, the CDR3 is TGTGCCAGCAGACCCCGCAACACCATCTCTGGAAACACCATATATTTT. It codes for CASRPRNTISGNTIYF. The rearrangement joins TRBV6-5 to TRBJ1-3; the D is unclear. Germline values: CDR1 MNHEY, CDR2 SVGAGI. Trimming took 6 bases from V and 0 from J, leaving 15 bases between them. The length of the CDR3 is 16 residues.

This clonotype was counted ten times or more. A much larger clonotype is one base distant, so this may be a read error. This sequence joins TRBV20-1 and TRBJ2-5; 11 bases fit TRBD2. Germline V gene data show CDR1 as DFQATT and CDR2 as SNEGSKA (reference sequence). The CDR3 extends over 14 amino acids. V gave up 4 bases and J gave up 7 bases; unmatched junction bases: 8. CDR3 coding DNA: TGCAGTGCTACCGAGCCGGGACTAGCGGCGACCCAGTACTTC. As protein: CSATEPGLAATQYF.

This clonotype appeared a few times. The junction shows a germline mismatch at one end, possibly a read error. This chain joins TRBV5-6 and TRBJ2-4, with a possible D match to TRBD1 (6 bases). Germline CDR1 and CDR2: SGHDT and YYEEEE. This CDR3 is 16 amino acids long. The CDR3 DNA is TGTGCCAGCAGTTTGGACAGCTCTCTAGCCAAAAACATTCAGTACTTC. Its translation: CASSLDSSLAKNIQYF.

This clonotype came up a few times. V and J are TRBV10-3 and TRBJ1-1; 10 bases are shared with TRBD1. V dropped 6 bases and J dropped 1; count of bases not matched to a gene: 5. This CDR3 comprises 15 residues. Germline V gene lookup returns CDR1 ENHRY and CDR2 SYGVKD. The DNA of the CDR3 is TGTGCCATCAGCCGGGACAGGGGAGAGAACACTGAAGCTTTCTTT. Protein: CAISRDRGENTEAFF.

This clonotype occurred many times. The rearrangement joins TRBV6-6 to TRBJ2-7, with 10 bases aligning to TRBD1. The CDR3 spans 15 residues. Germline CDR1 reads MNHNY; CDR2 reads SVGAGI (reference sequence). Unmatched junction bases numbered 8, after V lost 7 bases and J lost 2 bases. The CDR3 DNA reads as TGTGCCAGCAATTATCCAGGACAGGGGGCCTACGAGCAGTACTTC. Translating it yields CASNYPGQGAYEQYF.

Comment on this clonotype: A much larger clone differs by one base, so this may be a read error. This chain uses TRBV28 with TRBJ1-2, with 8 nucleotides matching TRBD1. Germline CDR1 reads MDHEN; CDR2 reads SYDVKM. With 5 bases clipped from V and 10 bases from J, the junction kept 18 bases outside the gene matches. The CDR3 runs to 16 residues. Here the CDR3 DNA reads TGTGCCAGCAGTCGACAGGGGATCGGACTAACTATTGACTACACCTTC. This gives the protein CASSRQGIGLTIDYTF.